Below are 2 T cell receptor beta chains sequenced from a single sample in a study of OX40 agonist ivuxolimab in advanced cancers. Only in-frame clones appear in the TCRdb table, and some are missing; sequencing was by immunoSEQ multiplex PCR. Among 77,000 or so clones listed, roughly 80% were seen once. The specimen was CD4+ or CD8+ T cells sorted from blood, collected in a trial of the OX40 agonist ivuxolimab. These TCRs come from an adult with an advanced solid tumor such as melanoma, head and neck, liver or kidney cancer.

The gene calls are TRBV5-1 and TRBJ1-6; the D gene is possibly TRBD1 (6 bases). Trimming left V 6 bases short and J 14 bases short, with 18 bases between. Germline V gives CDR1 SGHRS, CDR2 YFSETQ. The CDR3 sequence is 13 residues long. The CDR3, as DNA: TGCGCCAGCAAAAGGGGGTTGGAAGACTCCCTCCACTTT. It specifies CASKRGLEDSLHF.

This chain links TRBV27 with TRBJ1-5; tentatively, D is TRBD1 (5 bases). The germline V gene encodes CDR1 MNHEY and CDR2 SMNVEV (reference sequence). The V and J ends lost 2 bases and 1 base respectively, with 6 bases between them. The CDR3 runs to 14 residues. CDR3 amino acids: CASSLAGSNQPQHF. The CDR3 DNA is TGTGCCAGCAGTTTAGCAGGGAGCAATCAGCCCCAGCATTTT.